The clone carrying this TCR beta chain has just a few counts. Its antigen remains unidentified. This record comes from a study of early T cells in non-severe SARS-CoV-2 infection. Overall study context: Sequenced material consisted of bulk RNA (from unsorted whole blood), and chains were unpaired.

Unique molecular identifiers were added to individual cDNA molecules. TCRdb re-derived calls from the 5' RACE reads in MiXCR, one entry per CDR3 protein. The table lists about 61,000 distinct CDR3 sequences, about 9.9% of them singletons. The length of the CDR3 is 13 residues. V was clipped by 5 bases and J by 5 bases, with 12 bases between them. Germline CDR1 reads SGHTA; CDR2 reads FQGTGA. Study-wide results and caveats: Anti-spike CD8 responses were favored by VDJdb matching, which missed private and CD4 specificities.

The sequenced sample consisted of whole blood. The chain combines TRBV7-3 with TRBJ1-1; weak D call: TRBD1 (5 bases). The clonotype was recovered from an adult who was a healthcare worker with PCR-confirmed SARS-CoV-2 infection or an uninfected control (not recorded which). This CDR3 is CASSVDSRTEAFF. The DNA of the CDR3 is TGTGCCAGCAGCGTTGACAGCAGGACTGAAGCTTTCTTT.